Sequencing of this T cell receptor beta chain was carried out in a study of blood T cell repertoires in COVID-19. Study at large: Sample material is recorded as cDNA or gDNA derived from T cells, B-cell-depleted T cells, or PBMCs.

This study enrolled people aged about 18 to 95 from around 26 US geographic areas. Clinical histories supplied by participants themselves formed the basis of cohort assignment. Trimming removed 6 bases from V and 4 bases from J, with 18 bases in between. CDR1 is MNHEY and CDR2 is SVGAGI in the germline V gene. The CDR3 loop spans 15 amino acids. As handled by the study authors: For nucleated cells, counts were estimated from reference gene primer amplification. Sequencing used immunoSEQ multiplex PCR; TCRdb keeps in-frame clones, though not all of them. The V and J calls and the clone size are those of that table, but D and trimming were determined from the DNA. The sample lists approximately 260,000 clones; roughly 81% were seen once.

What was sequenced was PBMCs or T cells enriched from blood (not recorded which). The sequence was collected from a woman between 50 and 59 years old who had been exposed to COVID-19. The chain uses TRBV6-5 and TRBJ1-1, with a weak D call TRBD1 (6 bases). CDR3 region: CASRARGGVGTEAFF. The CDR3 DNA is TGTGCCAGCAGGGCAAGGGGGGGAGTGGGCACTGAAGCTTTCTTT.